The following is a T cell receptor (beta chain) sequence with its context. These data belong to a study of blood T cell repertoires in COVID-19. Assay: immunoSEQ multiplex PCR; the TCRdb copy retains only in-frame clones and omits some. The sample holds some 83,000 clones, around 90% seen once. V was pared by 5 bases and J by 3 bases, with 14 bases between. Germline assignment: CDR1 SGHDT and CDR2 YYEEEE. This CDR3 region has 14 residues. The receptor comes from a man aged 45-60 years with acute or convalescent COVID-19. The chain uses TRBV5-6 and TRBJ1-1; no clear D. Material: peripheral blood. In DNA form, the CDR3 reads TGTGCCAGCAGTCGTCCGACACCCTACACTGAAGCTTTCTTT. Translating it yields CASSRPTPYTEAFF.